These 7 T cell receptor beta chains came from one sample sequenced in a study of naive and memory T cell subsets (TCRdb year 2017). Preparation of the library involved UMI-ligation and nested PCR. The reads were generated on an Illumina MiSeq. The beta constant-region primer was an equimolar mix of two oligonucleotides covering both TRBC1 and TRBC2. The public reads were quality trimmed at Q25 with fastp and then assembled into clones with MiXCR by TCRdb, keeping productive beta chains. Each entry is one CDR3 protein sequence, shown with its most common DNA and genes. The table for this sample lists approximately 140,000 distinct CDR3 sequences; 15% to 20% of them were counted only once. Approximately 0.15% of the sample is held by the ten biggest clonotypes. Sequenced material: naive CD4+ T cells from blood. This specimen's cell subset or site label, per the study, means: naive T cells, CD45RA high CD27+. Receptors were obtained from a human donor in good health.

This chain links TRBV13 with TRBJ2-3; D may be TRBD2 (6 bases). The CDR3 runs 13 residues. V lost 5 bases and J 6 bases, leaving 12 bases between the germline ends. The V gene's germline CDR1 is PRHDT and CDR2 FYEKMQ (reference sequence). This CDR3 is CASSVISGDTQYF. The CDR3 nucleotides read TGTGCCAGCAGCGTTATCAGCGGGGATACGCAGTATTTT.

This clonotype was seen only a few times. V gene TRBV19 combines with J gene TRBJ2-6; 10 nucleotides line up with TRBD1. The V segment lost 7 bases and the J segment 4 bases; nucleotides outside the gene matches: 10. CDR1 is LNHDA, CDR2 SQIVND, per germline (reference sequence). The CDR3 length is 17 residues. CDR3 DNA sequence: TGTGCCAGTACCTCCGACAGGGGGCTCGGAGGGGCCAACGTCCTGACTTTC. Its translation: CASTSDRGLGGANVLTF.

This clonotype was recorded a few times. V usage is TRBV12-3 or TRBV12-4 and J usage is TRBJ1-2; the D is unclear. This CDR3 spans 11 amino acids. With 10 bases removed from V and 8 bases from J, the gap between germline ends came to 14 bases. CDR3 sequence (DNA): TGTGCCACTATATCCCTTGCCGGCTACACCTTC. Residues: CATISLAGYTF.

Notes on this clonotype: This may be a read error: a much more frequent sequence differs by one nucleotide. V gene TRBV12-3 or TRBV12-4 combines with J gene TRBJ2-1, with D uncertain. This CDR3 region has 18 residues. Trimming removed 6 bases from V and 14 bases from J, with 35 bases in between. CDR3 sequence: CASRPFEGPTQIRDRKFF. DNA for the CDR3: TGTGCCAGCAGACCCTTTGAAGGGCCGACCCAAATACGTGATAGGAAGTTCTTC.

The genes are TRBV12-3 or TRBV12-4 and TRBJ2-1; 10 nucleotides match TRBD2. The junction had 17 bases not matched to a gene; V was cut back by 5 bases and J by 10 bases. The CDR3 consists of 17 residues. CDR3: CASSPRLAGAVRSEQFF. CDR3 bases: TGTGCCAGCAGTCCTAGGCTAGCGGGAGCAGTCAGAAGCGAGCAGTTCTTC.

For the CDR3, the DNA is TGTGCCTGGAGTGTAAACAGGGGGGCCACTGAAGCTTTCTTT. Its translation: CAWSVNRGATEAFF. The V gene is TRBV30, the J gene TRBJ1-1; 8 nucleotides match TRBD1. Losses at the gene ends were 0 bases for V and 4 bases for J; bases not matched to a gene: 4. Germline V CDR1 and CDR2: GTSNPN, SVGIG (reference sequence). The CDR3 spans 14 residues.

This clonotype turned up a few times. The chain is built from TRBV6-1 and TRBJ1-5, with unresolved D. Trimming removed 4 bases from V and 4 bases from J, with 11 bases in between. The CDR3 runs to 14 residues. CDR1 and CDR2 from the germline V gene are MNHNS and SASEGT. In nucleotides, the CDR3 is TGTGCCAGCAGTGCGGGCCTAGTAAATCAGCCCCAGCATTTT. It encodes CASSAGLVNQPQHF.